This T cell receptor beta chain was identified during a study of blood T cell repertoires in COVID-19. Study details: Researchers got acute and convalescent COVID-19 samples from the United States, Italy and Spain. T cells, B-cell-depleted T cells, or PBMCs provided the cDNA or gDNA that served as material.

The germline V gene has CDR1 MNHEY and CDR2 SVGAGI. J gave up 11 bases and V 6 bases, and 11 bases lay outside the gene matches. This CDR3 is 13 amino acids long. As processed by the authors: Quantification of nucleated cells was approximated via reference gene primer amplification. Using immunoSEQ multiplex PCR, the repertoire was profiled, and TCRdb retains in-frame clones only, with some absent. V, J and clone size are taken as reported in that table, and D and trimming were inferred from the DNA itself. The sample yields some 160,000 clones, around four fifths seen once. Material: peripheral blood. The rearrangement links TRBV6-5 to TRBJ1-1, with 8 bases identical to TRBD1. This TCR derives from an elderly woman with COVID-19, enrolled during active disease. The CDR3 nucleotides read TGTGCCAGCAGCGCCCAGGTGACAGGGGACGCTTTCTTT. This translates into CASSAQVTGDAFF.